The 5 T cell receptor delta chains in this list originate from one sample, sequenced in a study of gamma-delta T cells after stem cell transplantation. TCRdb repeated clone calling on the RT-PCR reads with CATT. The table lists fewer than 5,500 delta-chain clones, approximately 15% of them singletons. The specimen sequenced was gamma-delta T cells. The source of these receptors is a human donor. It is not recorded whose cells these are; they may come from a transplant donor.

This clone was picked up a small number of times. V and J are TRDV1 and TRDJ1, with 11 bases lining up with TRDD3. V trimming: 8 bases; J trimming: 5 bases; junction bases outside the gene matches: 13. The germline V gene encodes CDR1 TSWWSYY and CDR2 QGS. CDR3 length: 16 amino acids. The CDR3 spells CALTYPDWGIEDKLIF. The CDR3 DNA is TGTGCTCTTACCTACCCCGACTGGGGGATAGAAGATAAACTCATCTTT.

This clone was observed a few times. One end of the junction fails to match germline, which may point to a read error. Other nucleotide sequences from this sample produce the same CDR3. This rearrangement joins TRDV2 to TRDJ1, with D possibly matching TRDD3 (5 bases). The CDR3 length is 13 residues. Germline V gene sequence: CDR1 GEAIGNYY, CDR2 EKD. The CDR3 region has the DNA TGTGCCTGTGACACCGGGGACACCGATAAACTCATATTT. Translation: CACDTGDTDKLIF.

There are a few counts of this clone. Within the sample, other DNA sequences also encode this same CDR3. Written as DNA, the CDR3 is TGTGCCTTCTGCCTAAACCGGTTTGCTTTGACAGCACAACTCTTCTTT. This sequence encodes CAFCLNRFALTAQLFF. The rearrangement joins TRDV3 to TRDJ2; D is unclear. The CDR3 consists of 16 residues. The V and J ends lost 3 bases and 0 bases respectively, with 17 bases between them. Germline V gives CDR1 TVYSNPD, CDR2 GDNSRS (reference sequence).

Only a few counts were recorded for this clone. The identical CDR3 is also encoded by other nucleotide sequences in the sample. V gene TRDV1 combines with J gene TRDJ3, with 9 positions matching TRDD3. This CDR3 region has 23 residues. The ends lost 1 base at V and 0 bases at J; junction bases unmatched: 16. Germline CDR1 TSWWSYY, CDR2 QGS. CDR3 sequence reads: CALGERPSYWGTRFSWDTRQMFF. Written as DNA, the CDR3 is TGTGCTCTTGGGGAACGACCCTCGTACTGGGGGACCCGCTTCTCCTGGGACACCCGACAGATGTTTTTC.

This chain links TRDV1 with TRDJ1; weak D call: TRDD3 (6 bases). Trimming removed 2 bases from V and 2 bases from J, with 24 bases in between. The CDR3 contains 19 residues. Per germline, CDR1 TSWWSYY and CDR2 QGS. This CDR3 is CALGEGNPSVLGATDKLIF. DNA of the CDR3: TGTGCTCTTGGGGAAGGGAACCCCTCCGTACTGGGAGCTACCGATAAACTCATCTTT.